In its sample, the clone carrying this TCR beta chain was seen a few times. The antigen is unknown. Primers used in a second PCR of about 7 to 12 cycles were a sample-barcoded 5' primer and a J-beta primer mix. Each CDR3 protein is one row after TCRdb ran MiXCR on the 5' RACE reads. The table includes hundreds of thousands of distinct CDR3 sequences, 32% detected once. V was clipped by 8 bases and J by 5 bases, with 9 bases between them. CDR3 size: 10 residues. The germline V gene encodes CDR1 GTSNPN and CDR2 SVGIG (reference sequence). The data were taken from a study of blood T cells in healthy people across ages. The wider study: Capture via template switching afforded approximately one barcoded beta molecule per two T cells.

Regarding the study as a whole: Shifts in expanded clonotypes may have been confounded by donor CMV status, which was unknown. More naive CD4+ cells and higher diversity were found in long-lived than in aged donors.

The rearrangement uses TRBV30 and TRBJ1-1, with no clear D. This TCR was recovered from a woman older than 75 in good health. The sample consisted of blood. CDR3 protein: CARLGTEAFF. CDR3 bases: TGTGCCCGGCTTGGGACTGAAGCTTTCTTT.